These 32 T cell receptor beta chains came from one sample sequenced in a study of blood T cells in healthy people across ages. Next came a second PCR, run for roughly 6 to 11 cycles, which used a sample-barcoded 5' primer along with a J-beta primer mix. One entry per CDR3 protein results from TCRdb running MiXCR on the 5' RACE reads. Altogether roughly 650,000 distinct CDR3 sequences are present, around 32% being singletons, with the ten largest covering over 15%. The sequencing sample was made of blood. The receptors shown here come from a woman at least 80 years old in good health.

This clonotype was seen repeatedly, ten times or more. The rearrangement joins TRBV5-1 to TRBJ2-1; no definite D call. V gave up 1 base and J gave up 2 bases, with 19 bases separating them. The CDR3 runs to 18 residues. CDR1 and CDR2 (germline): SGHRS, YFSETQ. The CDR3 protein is CASSLSFPGLGTYNEQFF. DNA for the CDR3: TGCGCCAGCAGCTTGAGTTTCCCTGGATTGGGGACCTACAATGAGCAGTTCTTC.

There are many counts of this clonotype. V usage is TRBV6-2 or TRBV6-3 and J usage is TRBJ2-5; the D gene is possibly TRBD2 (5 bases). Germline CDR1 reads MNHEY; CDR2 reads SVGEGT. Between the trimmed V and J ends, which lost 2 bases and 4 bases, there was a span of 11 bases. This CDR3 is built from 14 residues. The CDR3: CASSYPVRGETQYF. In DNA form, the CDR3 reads TGTGCCAGCAGTTACCCTGTTCGGGGAGAGACCCAGTACTTC.

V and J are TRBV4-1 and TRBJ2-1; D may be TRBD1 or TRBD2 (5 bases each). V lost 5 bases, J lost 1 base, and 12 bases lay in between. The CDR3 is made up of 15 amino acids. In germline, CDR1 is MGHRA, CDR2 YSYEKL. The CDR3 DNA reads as TGCGCCAGCAGCAACCGGGACGGATCCTACAATGAGCAGTTCTTC. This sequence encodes CASSNRDGSYNEQFF.

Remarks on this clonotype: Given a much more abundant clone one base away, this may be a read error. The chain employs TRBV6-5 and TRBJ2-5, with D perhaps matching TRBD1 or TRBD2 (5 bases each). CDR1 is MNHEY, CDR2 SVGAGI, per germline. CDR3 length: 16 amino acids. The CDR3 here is CASRPGVQGYQETRYF. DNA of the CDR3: TGTGCCAGCAGACCCGGGGTGCAGGGCTACCAAGAGACCCGGTACTTC.

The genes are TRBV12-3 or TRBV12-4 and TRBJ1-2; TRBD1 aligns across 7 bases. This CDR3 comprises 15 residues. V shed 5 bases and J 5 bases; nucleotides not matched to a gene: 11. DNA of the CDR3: TGTGCCAGCAGTACGGGAGGGGGCGCGGGGTATGGCTACACCTTC. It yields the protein CASSTGGGAGYGYTF.

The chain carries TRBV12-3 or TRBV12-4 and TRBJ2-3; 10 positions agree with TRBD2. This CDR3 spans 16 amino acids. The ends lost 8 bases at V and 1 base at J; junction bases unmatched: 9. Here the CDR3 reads CASVLSTSGGTDTQYF. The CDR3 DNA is TGTGCCAGCGTACTAAGTACTAGCGGGGGCACAGATACGCAGTATTTT.

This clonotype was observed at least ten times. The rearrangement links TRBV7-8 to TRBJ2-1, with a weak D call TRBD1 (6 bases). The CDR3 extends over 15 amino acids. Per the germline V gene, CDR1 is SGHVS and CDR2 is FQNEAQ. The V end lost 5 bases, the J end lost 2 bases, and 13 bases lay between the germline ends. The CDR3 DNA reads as TGTGCCAGCAGCATAAACAGGGCCCCCTACAATGAGCAGTTCTTC. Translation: CASSINRAPYNEQFF.

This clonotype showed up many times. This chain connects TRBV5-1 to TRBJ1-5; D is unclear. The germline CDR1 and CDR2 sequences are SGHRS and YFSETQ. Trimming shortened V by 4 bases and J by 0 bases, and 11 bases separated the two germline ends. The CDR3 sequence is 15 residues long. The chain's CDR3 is CASSQDGYSNQPQHF. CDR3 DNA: TGCGCCAGCAGCCAGGACGGCTATAGCAATCAGCCCCAGCATTTT.

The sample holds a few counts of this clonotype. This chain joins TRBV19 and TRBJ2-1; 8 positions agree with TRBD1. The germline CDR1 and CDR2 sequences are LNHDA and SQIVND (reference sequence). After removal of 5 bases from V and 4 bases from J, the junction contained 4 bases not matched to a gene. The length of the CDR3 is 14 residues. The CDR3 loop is CASSVRTGYNEQFF. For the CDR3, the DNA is TGTGCCAGTAGTGTCAGGACAGGGTACAATGAGCAGTTCTTC.

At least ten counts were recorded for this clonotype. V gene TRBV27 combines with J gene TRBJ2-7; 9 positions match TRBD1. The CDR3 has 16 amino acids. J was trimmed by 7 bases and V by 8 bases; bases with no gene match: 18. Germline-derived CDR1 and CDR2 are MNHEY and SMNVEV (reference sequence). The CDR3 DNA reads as TGTGCCAGCGGGAACCGGGTGGGACAGGGCCCTCGTGAGCAGTACTTC. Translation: CASGNRVGQGPREQYF.

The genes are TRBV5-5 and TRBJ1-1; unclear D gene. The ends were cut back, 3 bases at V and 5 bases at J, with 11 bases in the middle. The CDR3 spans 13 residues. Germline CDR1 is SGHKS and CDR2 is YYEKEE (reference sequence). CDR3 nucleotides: TGTGCCAGCAGCTCCATCACTCGGACTGAAGCTTTCTTT. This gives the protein CASSSITRTEAFF.

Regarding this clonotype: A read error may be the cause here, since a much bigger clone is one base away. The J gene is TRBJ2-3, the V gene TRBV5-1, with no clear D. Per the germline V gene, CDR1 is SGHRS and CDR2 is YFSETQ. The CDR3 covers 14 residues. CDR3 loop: CASRLAWVGDTQYF. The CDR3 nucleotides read TGCGCCAGCCGCTTAGCATGGGTCGGAGATACGCAGTATTTT. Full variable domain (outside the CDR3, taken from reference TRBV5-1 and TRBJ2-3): KAGVTQTPRYLIKTRGQQVTLSCSPISGHRSVSWYQQTPGQGLQFLFEYFSETQRNKGNFPGRFSGRQFSNSRSEMNVSTLELGDSALYLCASRLAWVGDTQYFGPGTRLTVL.

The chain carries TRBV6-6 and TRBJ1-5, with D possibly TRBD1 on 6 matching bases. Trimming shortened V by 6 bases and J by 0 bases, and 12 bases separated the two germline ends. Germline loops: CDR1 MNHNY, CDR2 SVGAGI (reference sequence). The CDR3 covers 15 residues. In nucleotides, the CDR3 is TGTGCCAGCAGAGAACAGGGTTATAGCAATCAGCCCCAGCATTTT. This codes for CASREQGYSNQPQHF.

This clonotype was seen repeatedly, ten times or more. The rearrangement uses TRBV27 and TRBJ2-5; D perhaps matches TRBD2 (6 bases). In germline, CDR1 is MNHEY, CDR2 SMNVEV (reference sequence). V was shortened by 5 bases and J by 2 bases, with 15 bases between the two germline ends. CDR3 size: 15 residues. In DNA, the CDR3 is TGTGCCAGCAGTACACGGGACTCGCTACAAGAGACCCAGTACTTC. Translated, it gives CASSTRDSLQETQYF.

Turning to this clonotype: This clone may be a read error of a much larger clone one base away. CDR3 DNA: TGCGCCAGCAGCCAAGACTATTTCGGGACCCAGTTCTTC. Protein sequence: CASSQDYFGTQFF. The rearrangement uses TRBV4-1 and TRBJ2-1; D may be TRBD1 or TRBD2 (5 bases each). Per the germline V gene, CDR1 is MGHRA and CDR2 is YSYEKL. V was clipped by 0 bases and J by 13 bases, with 13 bases between them. The CDR3 totals 13 residues.

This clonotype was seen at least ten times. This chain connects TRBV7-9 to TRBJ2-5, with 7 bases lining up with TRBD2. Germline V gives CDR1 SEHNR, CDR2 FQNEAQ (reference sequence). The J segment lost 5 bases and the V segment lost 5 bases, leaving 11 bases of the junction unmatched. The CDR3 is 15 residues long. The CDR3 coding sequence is TGTGCCAGCAGCCTCCGCCGGGACTATCAGGAGACCCAGTACTTC. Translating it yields CASSLRRDYQETQYF.

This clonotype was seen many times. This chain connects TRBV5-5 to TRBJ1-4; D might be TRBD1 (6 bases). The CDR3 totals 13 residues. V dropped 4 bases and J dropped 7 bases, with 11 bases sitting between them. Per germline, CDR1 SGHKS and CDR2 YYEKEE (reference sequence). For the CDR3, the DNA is TGTGCCAGCAGCCGTACAGGGAGTGAAAAACTGTTTTTT. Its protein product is CASSRTGSEKLFF.

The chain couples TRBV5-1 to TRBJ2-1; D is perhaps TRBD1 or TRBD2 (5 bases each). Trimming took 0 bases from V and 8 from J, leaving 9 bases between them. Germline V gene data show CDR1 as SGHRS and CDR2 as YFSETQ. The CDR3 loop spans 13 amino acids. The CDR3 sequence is CASSLAGRDEQFF. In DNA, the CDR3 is TGCGCCAGCAGCTTGGCGGGACGGGATGAGCAGTTCTTC.

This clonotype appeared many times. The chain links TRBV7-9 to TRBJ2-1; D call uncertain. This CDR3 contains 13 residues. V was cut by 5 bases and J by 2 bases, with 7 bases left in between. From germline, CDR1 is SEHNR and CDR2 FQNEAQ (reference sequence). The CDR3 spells CASSPRAYNEQFF. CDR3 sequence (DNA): TGTGCCAGCAGCCCGAGAGCCTACAATGAGCAGTTCTTC.

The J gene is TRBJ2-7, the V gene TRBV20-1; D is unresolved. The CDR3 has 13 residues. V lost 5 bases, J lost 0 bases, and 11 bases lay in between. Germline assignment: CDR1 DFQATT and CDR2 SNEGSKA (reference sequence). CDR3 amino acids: CSAHGLSSYEQYF. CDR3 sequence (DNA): TGCAGTGCTCATGGGCTTTCCTCCTACGAGCAGTACTTC.

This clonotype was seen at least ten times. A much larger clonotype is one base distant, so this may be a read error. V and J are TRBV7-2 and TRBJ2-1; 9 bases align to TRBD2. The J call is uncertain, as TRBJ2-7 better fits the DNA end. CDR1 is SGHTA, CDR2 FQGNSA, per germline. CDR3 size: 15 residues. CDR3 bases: TGTGCCAGCAGCTCTAGCGGGGCCTCCTACAATGAGCAGTACTTC. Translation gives CASSSSGASYNEQYF.

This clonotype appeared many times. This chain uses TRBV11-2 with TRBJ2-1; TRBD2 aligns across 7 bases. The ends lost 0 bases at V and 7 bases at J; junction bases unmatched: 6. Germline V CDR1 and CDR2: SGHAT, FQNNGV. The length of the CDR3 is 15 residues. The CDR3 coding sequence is TGTGCCAGCAGCTTAGATCCGGACGGGAGGAATGAGCAGTTCTTC. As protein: CASSLDPDGRNEQFF.

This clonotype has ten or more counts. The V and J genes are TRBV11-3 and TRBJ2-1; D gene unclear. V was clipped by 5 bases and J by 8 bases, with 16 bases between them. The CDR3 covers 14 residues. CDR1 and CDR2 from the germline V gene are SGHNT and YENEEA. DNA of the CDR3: TGTGCCAGCAGCGACCCTACTTCGAGCGATGAGCAGTTCTTC. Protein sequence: CASSDPTSSDEQFF.

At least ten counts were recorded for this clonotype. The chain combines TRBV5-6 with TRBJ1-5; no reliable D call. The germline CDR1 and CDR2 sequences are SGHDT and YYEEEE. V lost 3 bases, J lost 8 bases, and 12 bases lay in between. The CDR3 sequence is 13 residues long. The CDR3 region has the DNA TGTGCCAGCAGCTCCTCCTTGGCAGAGCCCCAGCATTTT. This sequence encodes CASSSSLAEPQHF.

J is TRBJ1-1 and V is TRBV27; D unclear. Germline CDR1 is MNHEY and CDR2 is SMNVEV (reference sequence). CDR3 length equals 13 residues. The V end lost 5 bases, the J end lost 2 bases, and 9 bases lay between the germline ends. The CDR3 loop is CASSPLLNTEAFF. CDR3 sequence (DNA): TGTGCCAGCAGTCCCCTCCTAAACACTGAAGCTTTCTTT.

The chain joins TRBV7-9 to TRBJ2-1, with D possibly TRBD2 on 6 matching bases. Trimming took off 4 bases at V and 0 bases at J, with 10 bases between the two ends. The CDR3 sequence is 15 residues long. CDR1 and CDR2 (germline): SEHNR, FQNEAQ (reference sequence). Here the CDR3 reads CASSSTGLSYNEQFF. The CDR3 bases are TGTGCCAGCAGCTCAACGGGACTCTCCTACAATGAGCAGTTCTTC.

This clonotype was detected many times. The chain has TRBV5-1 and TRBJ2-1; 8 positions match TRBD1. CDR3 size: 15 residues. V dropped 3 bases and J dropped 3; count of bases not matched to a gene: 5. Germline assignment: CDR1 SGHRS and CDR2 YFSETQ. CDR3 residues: CASSSSGTGYNEQFF. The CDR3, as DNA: TGCGCCAGCAGCTCTTCCGGGACAGGCTACAATGAGCAGTTCTTC. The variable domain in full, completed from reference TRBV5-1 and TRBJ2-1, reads KAGVTQTPRYLIKTRGQQVTLSCSPISGHRSVSWYQQTPGQGLQFLFEYFSETQRNKGNFPGRFSGRQFSNSRSEMNVSTLELGDSALYLCASSSSGTGYNEQFFGPGTRLTVL.

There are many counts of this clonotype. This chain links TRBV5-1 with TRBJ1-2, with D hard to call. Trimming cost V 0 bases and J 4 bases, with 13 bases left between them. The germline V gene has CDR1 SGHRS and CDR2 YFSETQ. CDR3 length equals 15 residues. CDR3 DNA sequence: TGCGCCAGCAGCTTGGATTCACAGACGGTCTATGGCTACACCTTC. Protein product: CASSLDSQTVYGYTF. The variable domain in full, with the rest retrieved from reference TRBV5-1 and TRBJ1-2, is KAGVTQTPRYLIKTRGQQVTLSCSPISGHRSVSWYQQTPGQGLQFLFEYFSETQRNKGNFPGRFSGRQFSNSRSEMNVSTLELGDSALYLCASSLDSQTVYGYTFGSGTRLTVV.

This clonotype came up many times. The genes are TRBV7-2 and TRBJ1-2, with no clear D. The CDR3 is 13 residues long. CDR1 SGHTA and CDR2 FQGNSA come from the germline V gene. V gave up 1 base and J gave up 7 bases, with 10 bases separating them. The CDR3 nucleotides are TGTGCCAGCAGCTTAGTCCGGCGGGGTGGCTACACCTTC. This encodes CASSLVRRGGYTF.

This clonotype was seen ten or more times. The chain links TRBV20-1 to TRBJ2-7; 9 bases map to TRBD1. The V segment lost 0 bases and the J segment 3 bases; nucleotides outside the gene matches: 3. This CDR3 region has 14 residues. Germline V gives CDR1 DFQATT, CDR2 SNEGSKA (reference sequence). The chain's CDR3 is CSARDRDRDYEQYF. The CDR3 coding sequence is TGCAGTGCTAGAGACCGGGACAGGGACTACGAGCAGTACTTC.

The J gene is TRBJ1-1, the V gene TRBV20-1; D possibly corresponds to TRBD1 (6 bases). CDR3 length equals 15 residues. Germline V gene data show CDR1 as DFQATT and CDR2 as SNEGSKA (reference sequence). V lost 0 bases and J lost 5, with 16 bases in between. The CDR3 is CSARDPGGQRTEAFF. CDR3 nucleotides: TGCAGTGCTAGAGATCCCGGGGGCCAGAGGACTGAAGCTTTCTTT.

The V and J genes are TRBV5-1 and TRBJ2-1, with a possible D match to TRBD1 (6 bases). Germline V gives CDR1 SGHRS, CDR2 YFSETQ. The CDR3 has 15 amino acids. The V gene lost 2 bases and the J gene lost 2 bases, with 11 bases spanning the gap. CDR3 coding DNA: TGCGCCAGCAGCTTCGCAGGGGTGACCTACAATGAGCAGTTCTTC. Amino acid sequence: CASSFAGVTYNEQFF. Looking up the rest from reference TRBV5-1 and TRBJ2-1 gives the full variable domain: KAGVTQTPRYLIKTRGQQVTLSCSPISGHRSVSWYQQTPGQGLQFLFEYFSETQRNKGNFPGRFSGRQFSNSRSEMNVSTLELGDSALYLCASSFAGVTYNEQFFGPGTRLTVL.